This T cell receptor (beta chain) emerged from a study of CD8+CD57+ T cells in acquired aplastic anemia. On the study more broadly: Recorded DNA amounts for sorted CD4+ and CD8+ cells had an average of around 3.4 ug. Healthy CD8+ samples averaged about 11.0 million reads.

The CDR3 sequence is 15 residues long. Germline-derived CDR1 and CDR2 are SEHNR and FQNEAQ (reference sequence). The V and J ends lost 1 base and 4 bases, in that order; junction bases with no gene match: 7. Using genomic DNA as the template, TCR beta VDJ and CDR3 profiling was carried out. TCRdb re-analysed the reads in MiXCR, keeping a single row per CDR3 protein. The sample has around 230,000 distinct CDR3 sequences; approximately 60% are singletons. This clonotype has at least ten counts. Sequencing was done on a sample of sorted CD4+, CD8+, or CD8+CD57+ T cells (not recorded which) from PBMCs. The V gene is TRBV7-9, the J gene TRBJ2-7; 7 bases line up with TRBD1. This sequence originates from a human donor in good health. CDR3 protein: CASSLGGTDFYEQYF. In DNA, the CDR3 is TGTGCCAGCAGCTTAGGGGGGACAGACTTTTACGAGCAGTACTTC. The whole variable domain, filled in from reference TRBV7-9 and TRBJ2-7, reads DTGVSQNPRHKITKRGQNVTFRCDPISEHNRLYWYRQTLGQGPEFLTYFQNEAQLEKSRLLSDRFSAERPKGSFSTLEIQRTEQGDSAMYLCASSLGGTDFYEQYFGPGTRLTVT.